This T cell receptor (beta chain) was identified in a study of blood T cell repertoires in COVID-19. At the level of the study: The United States, Italy and Spain supplied acute and convalescent COVID-19 samples.

Per the authors' pipeline: The assay estimated nucleated cells by amplifying reference gene primers. Here immunoSEQ multiplex PCR was the method, and the copy in TCRdb shows in-frame clones only, minus some. The V and J calls and clone size are taken from that table; D and trimming were inferred from the DNA. The sample carries about 62,000 clones, 65% to 80% recorded once. Germline loops: CDR1 SGHTA, CDR2 FQGNSA. The germline V and J ends were trimmed by 1 base and 1 base, with 10 bases remaining between them. The CDR3 runs 16 residues. V usage is TRBV7-2 and J usage is TRBJ2-2; TRBD2 is a possible D gene (6 bases). Sequenced: peripheral blood. The TCR sequence derives from a woman older than 75 with active or convalescent COVID-19. The CDR3 sequence: CASSLVGGMNTGELFF. The CDR3 coding sequence is TGTGCCAGCAGCTTAGTCGGAGGGATGAACACCGGGGAGCTGTTTTTT.